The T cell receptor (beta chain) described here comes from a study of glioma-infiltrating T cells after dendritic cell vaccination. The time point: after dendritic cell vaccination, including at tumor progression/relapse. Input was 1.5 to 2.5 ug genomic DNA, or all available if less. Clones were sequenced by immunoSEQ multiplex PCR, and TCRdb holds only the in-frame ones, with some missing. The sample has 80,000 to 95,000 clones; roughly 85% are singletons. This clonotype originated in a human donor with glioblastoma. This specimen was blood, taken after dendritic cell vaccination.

The CDR3 loop is CASRVSSYNEQFF. CDR3 DNA sequence: TGTGCCAGCAGGGTAAGCTCCTACAATGAGCAGTTCTTC. The chain joins TRBV19 to TRBJ2-1, with D tentatively TRBD1 (5 bases). Germline lookup yields CDR1 LNHDA and CDR2 SQIVND (reference sequence). V was trimmed by 9 bases and J by 0 bases, leaving 9 bases between them. The CDR3 is 13 residues long.